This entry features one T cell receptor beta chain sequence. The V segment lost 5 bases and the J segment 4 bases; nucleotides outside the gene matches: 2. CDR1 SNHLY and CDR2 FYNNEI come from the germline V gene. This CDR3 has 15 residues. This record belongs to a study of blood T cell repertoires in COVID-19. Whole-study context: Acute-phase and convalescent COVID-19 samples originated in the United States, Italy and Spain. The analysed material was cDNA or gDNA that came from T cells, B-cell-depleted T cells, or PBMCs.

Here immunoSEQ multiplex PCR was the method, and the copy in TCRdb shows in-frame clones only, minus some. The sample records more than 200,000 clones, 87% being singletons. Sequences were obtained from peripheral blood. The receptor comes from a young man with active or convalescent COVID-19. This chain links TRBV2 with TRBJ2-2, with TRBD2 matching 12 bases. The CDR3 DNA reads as TGTGCCAGCAGTTCTAGCGGGAGGGTCACCGGGGAGCTGTTTTTT. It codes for CASSSSGRVTGELFF.